This T cell receptor (beta chain) comes out of a study of metastatic and nonmetastatic thyroid tumors. TCRdb re-analyzed the PCR reads through MiXCR. The sample has 15,000 to 20,000 clones; around 25% are singletons. Germline CDR1 is MNHEY and CDR2 is SVGEGT. CDR3 length: 15 residues. V lost 0 bases and J 10 bases, leaving 13 bases between the germline ends. Nobody among the patients had been given any treatment before thyroid surgery. The TCR was taken from a female donor with papillary thyroid cancer or a benign thyroid nodule (not recorded which). Some clones in this sample may be carry-over from other donors' samples. The chain has TRBV6-2 or TRBV6-3 and TRBJ1-6; D gene ambiguous. The sequenced sample consisted of adjacent normal tissue. This CDR3 is CASSYSAGNISPLHF. CDR3 coding DNA: TGTGCCAGCAGTTACTCGGCGGGCAATATCTCACCCCTCCACTTT.